This T cell receptor (beta chain) came from a study of OX40 agonist ivuxolimab in advanced cancers. About the study: Every 2 weeks, patients got intravenous ivuxolimab at one of six dose levels (0.01-10 mg/kg).

Clones were sequenced by immunoSEQ multiplex PCR, and TCRdb holds only the in-frame ones, with some missing. The table has about 79,000 clones, less than 95% seen once. V was cut by 0 bases and J by 8 bases, with 8 bases left in between. The CDR3 covers 13 residues. Germline V gives CDR1 SGHNT, CDR2 YYREEE (reference sequence). Sequenced here: CD4+ or CD8+ T cells sorted from blood, sampled in a trial of the OX40 agonist ivuxolimab. This receptor was identified in an adult with an advanced solid tumor such as melanoma, head and neck, liver or kidney cancer. The chain has TRBV5-4 and TRBJ2-2; a weak D match, TRBD2 (6 bases). The DNA of the CDR3 is TGTGCCAGCAGCTTGGGGCTAGCGGGGGAGCTGTTTTTT. Translated, it gives CASSLGLAGELFF.